Shown below are 29 T cell receptor beta chains from a single sample sequenced in a study of cytomegalovirus exposure and HLA in healthy donors (dated by TCRdb to about 2017). Receptors were amplified or captured by the immunoSEQ multiplex PCR assay. A mixture of 60 forward primers for TCR Vbeta segments and 13 reverse primers for TCR Jbeta segments was used in the multiplex PCR. The clones in this table, taken by TCRdb from immuneACCESS, are in-frame only. Not every clone is retained; where verified, under half of the shortfall comes from an unresolved V gene, and the cause of the rest is unknown. In all, the sample holds roughly 190,000 clones, and more than 70% of those were seen once. About 4.8% of the sample is taken by the ten largest. The source material was PBMCs. All receptors come from a man under 40 in good health and CMV-seropositive.

This rearrangement joins TRBV4-3 to TRBJ1-6, with 7 bases that match TRBD1. Germline lookup yields CDR1 LGHNA and CDR2 YSLEER. The CDR3 loop spans 16 amino acids. The V gene end was trimmed by 1 base and the J gene end by 9 bases; junction bases not matched to a gene: 9. CDR3 in DNA: TGCGCCAGCAGCCAAGTAGGGACAGTTCATGGTTCACCCCTCCACTTT. Protein: CASSQVGTVHGSPLHF.

This chain links TRBV4-3 with TRBJ2-3; 10 nucleotides align to TRBD2. There are 18 residues in the CDR3. CDR1 and CDR2 (germline): LGHNA, YSLEER. After removal of 0 bases from V and 0 bases from J, the junction contained 6 bases not matched to a gene. CDR3 sequence (DNA): TGCGCCAGCAGCCAAGACTCTAGCGGGAGCTATAGCACAGATACGCAGTATTTT. Protein product: CASSQDSSGSYSTDTQYF.

The chain combines TRBV10-3 with TRBJ2-7; weak D call: TRBD2 (6 bases). Trimming stripped 6 bases from V and 6 bases from J, with 15 bases between. The CDR3 loop spans 13 amino acids. The germline V gene has CDR1 ENHRY and CDR2 SYGVKD. The CDR3 protein is CAIRTGTQGEQYF. The CDR3 DNA reads TGTGCCATCAGAACCGGGACTCAGGGCGAGCAGTACTTC.

The chain combines TRBV18 with TRBJ1-1, with 11 bases aligning to TRBD1. CDR3 length equals 17 residues. J was trimmed by 2 bases and V by 3 bases; bases with no gene match: 8. The germline CDR1 and CDR2 sequences are KGHSH and LQKENI. In DNA form, the CDR3 reads TGTGCCAGCTCACCTCGGACAGGGGGCGGAAAAAACACTGAAGCTTTCTTT. Amino acids: CASSPRTGGGKNTEAFF.

The chain couples TRBV30 to TRBJ2-7; 7 bases map to TRBD1. CDR1 is GTSNPN, CDR2 SVGIG, per germline (reference sequence). CDR3 size: 12 residues. The CDR3 spells CAGGRGTYEQYF. The CDR3 nucleotides read TGTGCTGGAGGCAGGGGGACCTACGAGCAGTACTTC.

The chain has TRBV18 and TRBJ2-7; a weak D match, TRBD2 (6 bases). Germline CDR1 reads KGHSH; CDR2 reads LQKENI. V dropped 3 bases and J dropped 0 bases, with 12 bases sitting between them. The CDR3 runs 15 residues. The CDR3: CASSPASAGSYEQYF. CDR3 nucleotide sequence: TGTGCCAGCTCACCGGCTAGCGCCGGCTCCTACGAGCAGTACTTC. Together with reference TRBV18 and TRBJ2-7, the CDR3 gives the full variable domain: NAGVMQNPRHLVRRRGQEARLRCSPMKGHSHVYWYRQLPEEGLKFMVYLQKENIIDESGMPKERFSAEFPKEGPSILRIQQVVRGDSAAYFCASSPASAGSYEQYFGPGTRLTVT.

This chain connects TRBV6-5 to TRBJ2-7; TRBD1 matches 8 bases. V shed 2 bases and J 7 bases; nucleotides not matched to a gene: 4. Germline V gives CDR1 MNHEY, CDR2 SVGAGI. This CDR3 comprises 13 residues. DNA of the CDR3: TGTGCCAGCAGTTACCAGGGGGCGCGTGAGCAGTACTTC. This codes for CASSYQGAREQYF.

The chain links TRBV6-5 to TRBJ2-5; perhaps TRBD1 as D (5 bases). The J call may be wrong; the DNA end is better matched by TRBJ2-7. CDR3 length: 13 amino acids. Germline lookup yields CDR1 MNHEY and CDR2 SVGAGI. The CDR3 region has the DNA TGTGCCAGCAGTTACGGCAGGGAATACGAGCAGTACTTC. Amino acid sequence: CASSYGREYEQYF.

The chain is built from TRBV30 and TRBJ1-3, with TRBD1 identical over 8 bases. The V gene's germline CDR1 is GTSNPN and CDR2 SVGIG (reference sequence). The CDR3 totals 13 residues. Losses at the gene ends were 7 bases for V and 4 bases for J; bases not matched to a gene: 6. For the CDR3, the DNA is TGTGCCTACCAGGGGGCTTCGGGAAACACCATATATTTT. Translation gives CAYQGASGNTIYF. The full variable domain, completed using reference TRBV30 and TRBJ1-3, is SQTIHQWPATLVQPVGSPLSLECTVEGTSNPNLYWYRQAAGRGLQLLFYSVGIGQISSEVPQNLSASRPQDRQFILSSKKLLLSDSGFYLCAYQGASGNTIYFGEGSWLTVV.

This clone showed up just a few times. V is TRBV6-5 and J is TRBJ2-1, with TRBD2 matching over 7 bases. The CDR3 runs to 14 residues. The V and J ends lost 6 bases and 8 bases, in that order; junction bases with no gene match: 10. CDR1 and CDR2 (germline): MNHEY, SVGAGI. The CDR3 sequence is CASSGGGSGDEQFF. The CDR3 nucleotides read TGTGCCAGCAGCGGGGGAGGGAGTGGAGATGAGCAGTTCTTC.

This clone was seen a handful of times. The chain carries TRBV5-1 and TRBJ2-7; TRBD1 matches 8 bases. The CDR3 sequence is 13 residues long. Losses at the gene ends were 6 bases for V and 5 bases for J; bases not matched to a gene: 7. CDR1 is SGHRS and CDR2 is YFSETQ in the germline V gene. The CDR3 sequence: CASMTDREDEQYF. In DNA form, the CDR3 reads TGCGCCAGCATGACGGACAGGGAAGACGAGCAGTACTTC.

The J gene is TRBJ1-1, the V gene TRBV19, with D maybe TRBD1 (6 bases). V gave up 4 bases and J gave up 1 base, with 10 bases separating them. Germline V gene sequence: CDR1 LNHDA, CDR2 SQIVND (reference sequence). The CDR3 is 14 amino acids. CDR3 DNA sequence: TGTGCCAGTAGTAGTCAGGGGACGAACACTGAAGCTTTCTTT. This translates into CASSSQGTNTEAFF.

The chain uses TRBV11-1 and TRBJ2-5; 8 positions agree with TRBD2. Germline values: CDR1 SGHAT, CDR2 FQDESV (reference sequence). V shed 5 bases and J 4 bases; nucleotides not matched to a gene: 6. The CDR3 runs to 14 residues. The CDR3 region has the DNA TGTGCCAGCAGCAGGGGACGGGGGGGAGAGACCCAGTACTTC. This codes for CASSRGRGGETQYF.

The chain couples TRBV25-1 to TRBJ2-2; no clear D. Trimming took 3 bases from V and 3 from J, leaving 8 bases between them. This CDR3 region has 14 residues. From germline, CDR1 is MGHDK and CDR2 SYGVNS. CDR3 DNA sequence: TGTGCCAGCAGTGAGGGCAGCTACACCGGGGAGCTGTTTTTT. Protein sequence: CASSEGSYTGELFF.

The genes are TRBV11-2 and TRBJ1-2; 7 bases match TRBD1. The CDR3 totals 15 residues. In germline, CDR1 is SGHAT, CDR2 FQNNGV. With 3 bases clipped from V and 4 bases from J, the junction kept 8 bases outside the gene matches. The CDR3 DNA is TGTGCCAGCAGCTTGGAGGGACAGTTTACCTATGGCTACACCTTC. Encoded protein: CASSLEGQFTYGYTF.

This clone was recorded a few times. V gene TRBV15 combines with J gene TRBJ2-1; 11 bases line up with TRBD2. CDR3 length: 15 amino acids. The germline V gene encodes CDR1 LNHNV and CDR2 YYDKDF (reference sequence). Trimming at V came to 5 bases and at J to 7 bases, leaving 7 bases not matched to a gene. The CDR3 nucleotides are TGTGCCACCAGCCTCACTAGCGGGAGACGGAATGAGCAGTTCTTC. Translated, it gives CATSLTSGRRNEQFF.

The chain employs TRBV6-5 and TRBJ1-5, with TRBD1 as a possible D gene (5 bases). The CDR3 extends over 15 amino acids. CDR1 is MNHEY and CDR2 is SVGAGI in the germline V gene. V lost 2 bases to trimming and J lost 4 bases, with 12 bases between them. Here the CDR3 reads CASSYGQGANQPQHF. The CDR3 DNA reads as TGTGCCAGCAGTTACGGGCAGGGCGCAAATCAGCCCCAGCATTTT.

The chain uses TRBV5-4 and TRBJ2-5; 10 bases line up with TRBD2. CDR1 SGHNT and CDR2 YYREEE come from the germline V gene (reference sequence). Unmatched junction bases numbered 14, after V lost 4 bases and J lost 5 bases. The CDR3 is 17 amino acids. The CDR3 loop is CASSPGDSGGAGETQYF. The CDR3 coding sequence is TGTGCCAGCAGCCCGGGGGACAGCGGGGGGGCTGGGGAGACCCAGTACTTC. Together with reference TRBV5-4 and TRBJ2-5, the CDR3 gives the full variable domain: ETGVTQSPTHLIKTRGQQVTLRCSSQSGHNTVSWYQQALGQGPQFIFQYYREEENGRGNFPPRFSGLQFPNYSSELNVNALELDDSALYLCASSPGDSGGAGETQYFGPGTRLLVL.

The rearrangement uses TRBV23-1 and TRBJ1-6; no definite D call. TRBV23-1 is reported as an ORF; its role is uncertain. V lost 4 bases and J 8 bases, leaving 9 bases between the germline ends. The CDR3 contains 13 residues. The CDR3, as DNA: TGCGCCAGCAGTCCGCCCCAGGATTCACCCCTCCACTTT. It is translated as CASSPPQDSPLHF.

The rearrangement uses TRBV4-3 and TRBJ2-1, with D tentatively TRBD2 (6 bases). Trimming left V 1 base short and J 2 bases short, with 9 bases between. Germline assignment: CDR1 LGHNA and CDR2 YSLEER. The CDR3 sequence is 15 residues long. The CDR3: CASSQAGGTYNEQFF. DNA for the CDR3: TGCGCCAGCAGCCAAGCTGGCGGGACCTACAATGAGCAGTTCTTC.

This CDR3 is CASSFAGQTPAGNTIYF. The CDR3 DNA reads as TGTGCCAGTAGTTTTGCGGGACAGACACCAGCTGGAAACACCATATATTTT. The genes are TRBV19 and TRBJ1-3; the match to TRBD1 covers 7 bases. J lost 2 bases, V lost 5 bases, and 12 bases had no gene match. Germline V gene data show CDR1 as LNHDA and CDR2 as SQIVND (reference sequence). The CDR3 is 17 amino acids.

This clone was counted a few times. The rearrangement joins TRBV18 to TRBJ2-3, with D possibly TRBD1 on 7 matching bases. This CDR3 contains 15 residues. Per the germline V gene, CDR1 is KGHSH and CDR2 is LQKENI. Deletions cut 10 bases from V and 4 bases from J, with 21 bases between. As DNA, the CDR3 is TGTGCCATCAAAGGCGGGACAGCCAAATCAGATACGCAGTATTTT. Protein product: CAIKGGTAKSDTQYF.

The gene calls are TRBV6-1 and TRBJ2-3; TRBD2 matches 8 bases. The germline V gene encodes CDR1 MNHNS and CDR2 SASEGT. V shed 8 bases and J 1 base; nucleotides not matched to a gene: 5. The CDR3 has 14 amino acids. The CDR3 loop is CASHPGGGTDTQYF. CDR3 in DNA: TGTGCCAGCCATCCCGGGGGGGGCACAGATACGCAGTATTTT.

The chain employs TRBV5-1 and TRBJ2-7; 9 bases fit TRBD1. Germline-derived CDR1 and CDR2 are SGHRS and YFSETQ. The CDR3 contains 15 residues. V dropped 4 bases and J dropped 1; count of bases not matched to a gene: 6. The CDR3 nucleotides are TGCGCCAGCAGCCTAACAGGGGGCACGTCCTACGAGCAGTACTTC. The encoded protein is CASSLTGGTSYEQYF.

The chain is built from TRBV2 and TRBJ2-5; TRBD2 is a possible D gene (5 bases). Trimming left V 7 bases short and J 5 bases short, with 14 bases between. There are 13 residues in the CDR3. Per germline, CDR1 SNHLY and CDR2 FYNNEI. CDR3 residues: CASTRGSGETQYF. The CDR3 coding sequence is TGTGCCAGCACAAGAGGGAGTGGGGAGACCCAGTACTTC. Full variable domain (remainder filled in from reference TRBV2 and TRBJ2-5): EPEVTQTPSHQVTQMGQEVILRCVPISNHLYFYWYRQILGQKVEFLVSFYNNEISEKSEIFDDQFSVERPDGSNFTLKIRSTKLEDSAMYFCASTRGSGETQYFGPGTRLLVL.

The CDR3: CASSRITGLSSEQYF. The CDR3 DNA reads as TGTGCCAGCTCACGAATTACAGGGTTAAGTAGCGAGCAGTACTTC. This chain uses TRBV18 with TRBJ2-7; D perhaps matches TRBD1 (6 bases). Germline CDR1 reads KGHSH; CDR2 reads LQKENI. Trimming pared 4 bases from V and 6 bases from J, leaving 19 bases between. This CDR3 is 15 amino acids long.

The V call is TRBV10-1, the J call TRBJ2-7; D is perhaps TRBD2 (5 bases). The CDR3 is made up of 16 amino acids. Germline CDR1 and CDR2: WNHNN and SYGVQD (reference sequence). The germline V and J ends were trimmed by 6 bases and 2 bases, with 20 bases remaining between them. CDR3 bases: TGCGCCAGCAGCGCGATTACAGCGAGGGTTACCTACGAGCAGTACTTC. Protein sequence: CASSAITARVTYEQYF.

The V gene is TRBV5-1, the J gene TRBJ2-7; 9 bases agree with TRBD1. The V gene end was trimmed by 7 bases and the J gene end by 2 bases; junction bases not matched to a gene: 16. The germline gives CDR1 SGHRS, CDR2 YFSETQ. This CDR3 is 17 amino acids long. Written as DNA, the CDR3 is TGCGCCAGCGGGCCAGGGACAGGGCCTTATCCCCCCTACGAGCAGTACTTC. It codes for CASGPGTGPYPPYEQYF.

V usage is TRBV5-1 and J usage is TRBJ2-1; D gene ambiguous. Trimming cost V 10 bases and J 5 bases, with 16 bases left between them. This CDR3 has 13 residues. Germline CDR1 and CDR2: SGHRS and YFSETQ. CDR3: CASQEQRDNEQFF. DNA of the CDR3: TGCGCCTCTCAAGAGCAGCGTGACAATGAGCAGTTCTTC.